These 15 T cell receptor beta chains were all obtained from the same sample, sequenced in a study of T cells in Graves' hyperthyroidism and ophthalmopathy. There were TCR beta CDR3 regions amplified from RNA transcripts. In the first-round RT-PCR of the TCR CDR3, the HTBI primer set was used. TCRdb ran MiXCR on the multiplex PCR reads and lists one entry per CDR3 protein. The data contain under 350,000 distinct CDR3 sequences, over 15% of them singletons. Sequencing was carried out using blood. These receptors all come from a woman aged 55-70 years with Graves' ophthalmopathy.

This clonotype was recorded at least ten times. Here the CDR3 reads CASGTGTGYTF. The CDR3 nucleotides are TGTGCCAGCGGGACAGGGACTGGCTACACCTTC. The chain employs TRBV6-2 or TRBV6-3 and TRBJ1-2, with 9 bases identical to TRBD1. Trimming removed 8 bases from V and 7 bases from J; junction bases left unmatched: 2. CDR1 is MNHEY, CDR2 SVGEGT, per germline. The CDR3 is made up of 11 amino acids.

This clonotype has a count of ten or more. The genes are TRBV7-2 and TRBJ2-2, with a weak D call TRBD1 (5 bases). CDR3 length equals 16 residues. With 3 bases removed from V and 3 bases from J, the gap between germline ends came to 14 bases. Germline-derived CDR1 and CDR2 are SGHTA and FQGNSA. CDR3 in DNA: TGTGCCAGCAGCTTTCGGCCCAGGGCAGACACCGGGGAGCTGTTTTTT. The encoded protein is CASSFRPRADTGELFF. The whole variable domain, remainder taken from reference TRBV7-2 and TRBJ2-2, is GAGVSQSPSNKVTEKGKDVELRCDPISGHTALYWYRQSLGQGLEFLIYFQGNSAPDKSGLPSDRFSAERTGGSVSTLTIQRTQQEDSAVYLCASSFRPRADTGELFFGEGSRLTVL.

Of note for this clonotype: A much more abundant neighbour one base away suggests this may be a read error. The rearrangement joins TRBV6-1 to TRBJ2-1; D remains unclear. Germline V gene lookup returns CDR1 MNHNS and CDR2 SASEGT. The CDR3 consists of 11 residues. The CDR3 region is CASSAYSEQFF. Written as DNA, the CDR3 is TGTGCCAGCAGTGCATACAGTGAGCAGTTCTTC.

The chain recombines TRBV19 with TRBJ1-3; the D is unclear. Germline V gene lookup returns CDR1 LNHDA and CDR2 SQIVND (reference sequence). Trimming removed 3 bases at V and 1 base at J, with 13 bases between. The CDR3 is 16 residues long. Written as DNA, the CDR3 is TGTGCCAGTAGTATTCGTCGTGGCGGTTCTGGAAACACCATATATTTT. This gives the protein CASSIRRGGSGNTIYF.

The J gene is TRBJ1-3, the V gene TRBV9; D possibly corresponds to TRBD1 (6 bases). Germline assignment: CDR1 SGDLS and CDR2 YYNGEE. Trimming cost V 4 bases and J 2 bases, with 10 bases left between them. CDR3 size: 14 residues. The CDR3 DNA sequence: TGTGCCAGCAGCTCACGGACAGCTGGAAACACCATATATTTT. Protein sequence: CASSSRTAGNTIYF.

The table lists this clonotype with many counts. This sequence joins TRBV5-1 and TRBJ1-6; possibly TRBD1 for D (5 bases). The CDR3 loop spans 18 amino acids. The germline CDR1 and CDR2 sequences are SGHRS and YFSETQ. V lost 4 bases, J lost 0 bases, and 17 bases lay in between. CDR3 region: CASSRRWGKGSYNSPLHF. In nucleotides, the CDR3 is TGCGCCAGCAGCCGGCGGTGGGGGAAGGGCTCCTATAATTCACCCCTCCACTTT.

In its sample, this clonotype was seen many times. V usage is TRBV6-5 and J usage is TRBJ2-1, with TRBD1 matching 7 bases. This CDR3 spans 15 amino acids. The V and J ends lost 0 bases and 6 bases, in that order; junction bases with no gene match: 5. Germline V CDR1 and CDR2: MNHEY, SVGAGI. The CDR3 protein is CASSYSTGYSNEQFF. In DNA, the CDR3 is TGTGCCAGCAGTTACTCGACAGGGTACAGCAATGAGCAGTTCTTC.

About this clonotype: A read error may be the cause here, since a much bigger clone is one base away. The chain has TRBV29-1 and TRBJ2-3; D unresolved. The germline gives CDR1 SQVTM, CDR2 ANQGSEA. V dropped 4 bases and J dropped 0 bases, with 14 bases sitting between them. This CDR3 comprises 15 residues. The CDR3 loop reads CSVVETVYSTDTQYF. CDR3 sequence (DNA): TGCAGCGTTGTAGAGACGGTCTATAGCACAGATACGCAGTATTTT.

The rearrangement joins TRBV15 to TRBJ2-7; D might be TRBD1 (6 bases). Germline V CDR1 and CDR2: LNHNV, YYDKDF (reference sequence). The length of the CDR3 is 14 residues. V lost 3 bases and J lost 4, with 13 bases in between. This chain's CDR3 is CATSRARGPYEQYF. DNA of the CDR3: TGTGCCACCAGCAGGGCCAGGGGACCGTACGAGCAGTACTTC.

This clonotype was counted at least ten times. This chain connects TRBV15 to TRBJ2-1, with D hard to call. The ends were cut back, 0 bases at V and 4 bases at J, with 4 bases in the middle. Germline loops: CDR1 LNHNV, CDR2 YYDKDF (reference sequence). The CDR3 totals 13 residues. CDR3 nucleotide sequence: TGTGCCACCAGCAGAGAAGGTTACAATGAGCAGTTCTTC. Translation gives CATSREGYNEQFF.

CDR3 loop: CASSVAEGAGQGGFGYTF. The CDR3 DNA follows: TGTGCCAGCAGCGTAGCGGAGGGGGCCGGGCAGGGAGGGTTTGGCTACACCTTC. This chain links TRBV9 with TRBJ1-2, with 7 bases matching TRBD1. This CDR3 comprises 18 residues. V lost 0 bases, J lost 7 bases, and 18 bases stayed unmatched. Germline V gene data show CDR1 as SGDLS and CDR2 as YYNGEE.

Comments on this clonotype: This may arise from a read error, as a much more abundant clone is one base away. This chain links TRBV20-1 with TRBJ2-1, with TRBD1 as a possible D gene (5 bases). CDR1 is DFQATT and CDR2 is SNEGSKA in the germline V gene (reference sequence). This CDR3 region has 13 residues. The V end was cut by 6 bases, the J end by 10 bases, with 19 bases between. The CDR3 is CSAPDRYGYEQFF. The CDR3 DNA reads as TGCAGTGCCCCTGACAGATACGGGTACGAGCAGTTCTTC.

Ten or more counts support this clonotype. The chain links TRBV20-1 to TRBJ2-5; 9 bases align to TRBD1. With V trimmed by 3 bases and J by 2 bases, 1 base remained unmatched. The length of the CDR3 is 13 residues. The germline V gene encodes CDR1 DFQATT and CDR2 SNEGSKA (reference sequence). DNA for the CDR3: TGCAGTGCTAGGGGACAGGGTCAAGAGACCCAGTACTTC. Translating gives CSARGQGQETQYF.

This clonotype was seen once. A much larger clone lies one base from this, so it may be a read error. The J gene is TRBJ1-1, the V gene TRBV5-1; D perhaps matches TRBD1 (5 bases). The CDR3 spans 15 residues. The V and J ends lost 3 bases and 4 bases respectively, with 16 bases between them. Germline CDR1 and CDR2: SGHRS and YFSETQ. CDR3 nucleotides: TGCGCCAGCAGCTCACTACAGGTGGGGAGCACTGAAGCTTTCTTT. The encoded protein is CASSSLQVGSTEAFF.

This clonotype was counted ten times or more. The rearrangement uses TRBV7-9 and TRBJ1-1; D is unclear. The CDR3 has 17 residues. Germline CDR1 is SEHNR and CDR2 is FQNEAQ (reference sequence). V dropped 5 bases and J dropped 2 bases, with 21 bases sitting between them. The CDR3 DNA is TGTGCCAGCAGCGAAAAGGGTCTGGGCATACCAAACACTGAAGCTTTCTTT. Translating gives CASSEKGLGIPNTEAFF.